This T cell receptor (beta chain) was obtained from a study of blood T cell repertoires in COVID-19. Study as a whole: Some COVID-19 samples were acute and others convalescent; all came from the United States, Italy and Spain. Sample material is recorded as cDNA or gDNA derived from T cells, B-cell-depleted T cells, or PBMCs.

This clone was found once. As handled by the study authors: Amplifying reference gene primers gave estimates of nucleated cell counts. Libraries were prepared by immunoSEQ multiplex PCR; TCRdb keeps only in-frame clonotypes and omits some of them. The D gene and trimming were derived from the DNA, and the V and J assignments and clone size from that table. Among about 250,000 clones, around nine tenths were seen once, and the ten largest hold around 1.5%. There are 13 residues in the CDR3. Germline lookup yields CDR1 SGHDT and CDR2 YYEEEE. Trimming shortened V by 0 bases and J by 3 bases, and 6 bases separated the two germline ends.

The chain has TRBV5-6 and TRBJ1-2, with D hard to call. Sequenced: peripheral blood. This receptor was obtained from an older woman who had recovered from COVID-19. This CDR3 is CASSLGRDYGYTF. CDR3 nucleotides: TGTGCCAGCAGCTTGGGGAGGGACTATGGCTACACCTTC.